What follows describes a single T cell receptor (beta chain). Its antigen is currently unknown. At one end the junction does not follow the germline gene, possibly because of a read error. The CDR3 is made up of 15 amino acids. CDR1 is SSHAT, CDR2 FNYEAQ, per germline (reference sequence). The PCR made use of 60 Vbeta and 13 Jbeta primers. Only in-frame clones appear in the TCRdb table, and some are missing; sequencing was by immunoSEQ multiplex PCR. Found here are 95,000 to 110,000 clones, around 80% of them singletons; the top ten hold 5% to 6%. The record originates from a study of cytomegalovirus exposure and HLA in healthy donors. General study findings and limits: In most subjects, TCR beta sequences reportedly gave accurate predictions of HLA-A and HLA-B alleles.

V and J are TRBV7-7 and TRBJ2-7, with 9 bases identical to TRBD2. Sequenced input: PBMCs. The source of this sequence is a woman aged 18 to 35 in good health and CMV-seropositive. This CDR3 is CASSPGTSSIYEQYF. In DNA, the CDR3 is TGTGCTAGCAGCCCAGGGACTAGCAGTATCTACGAGCAGTACTTC.